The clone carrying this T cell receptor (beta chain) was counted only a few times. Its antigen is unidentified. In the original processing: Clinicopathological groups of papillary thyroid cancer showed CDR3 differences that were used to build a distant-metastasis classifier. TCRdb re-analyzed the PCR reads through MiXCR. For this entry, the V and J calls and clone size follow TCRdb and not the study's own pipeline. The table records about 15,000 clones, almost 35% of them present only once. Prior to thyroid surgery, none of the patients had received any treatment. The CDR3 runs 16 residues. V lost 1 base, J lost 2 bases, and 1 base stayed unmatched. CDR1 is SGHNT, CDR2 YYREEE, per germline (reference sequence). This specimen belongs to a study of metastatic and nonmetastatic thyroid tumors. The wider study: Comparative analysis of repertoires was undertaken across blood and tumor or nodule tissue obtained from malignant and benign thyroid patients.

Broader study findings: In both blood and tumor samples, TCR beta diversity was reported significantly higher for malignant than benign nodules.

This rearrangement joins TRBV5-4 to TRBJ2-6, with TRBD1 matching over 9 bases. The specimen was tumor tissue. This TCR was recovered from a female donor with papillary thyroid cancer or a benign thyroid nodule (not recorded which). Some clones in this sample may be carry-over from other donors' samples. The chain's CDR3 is CASSLRTGAGANVLTF. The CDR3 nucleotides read TGTGCCAGCAGCTTGAGGACAGGGGCTGGGGCCAACGTCCTGACTTTC.